The next 26 T cell receptor beta chains were all read from a single sample in a study of cytomegalovirus exposure and HLA in healthy donors. The PCR ran on 60 Vbeta and 13 Jbeta primers. Sequencing used immunoSEQ multiplex PCR; TCRdb keeps in-frame clones, though not all of them. This repertoire includes about 140,000 clones. The sample comprised PBMCs. Receptors originate from a male donor in good health and CMV-seronegative.

The chain carries TRBV6-6 and TRBJ1-5, with a possible D match to TRBD1 (5 bases). The V end was cut by 10 bases, the J end by 3 bases, with 10 bases between. The CDR3 is made up of 12 amino acids. The germline CDR1 and CDR2 sequences are MNHNY and SVGAGI (reference sequence). The CDR3 DNA reads TGTGCCACGGGGGGGGTCAATCAGCCCCAGCATTTT. Protein: CATGGVNQPQHF.

V is TRBV28 and J is TRBJ1-1; D possibly corresponds to TRBD1 (6 bases). In germline, CDR1 is MDHEN, CDR2 SYDVKM. This CDR3 is 15 amino acids long. V was clipped by 8 bases and J by 0 bases, with 16 bases between them. The CDR3 bases are TGTGCCAGCCGCGGACAGTCACCACTGAACACTGAAGCTTTCTTT. Amino acid sequence: CASRGQSPLNTEAFF. Based on the CDR3 plus reference TRBV28 and TRBJ1-1, the full variable domain is DVKVTQSSRYLVKRTGEKVFLECVQDMDHENMFWYRQDPGLGLRLIYFSYDVKMKEKGDIPEGYSVSREKKERFSLILESASTNQTSMYLCASRGQSPLNTEAFFGQGTRLTVV.

The chain employs TRBV5-4 and TRBJ2-4; possibly TRBD2 for D (5 bases). Germline V gives CDR1 SGHNT, CDR2 YYREEE (reference sequence). The V end lost 3 bases, the J end lost 8 bases, and 18 bases lay between the germline ends. The CDR3 loop spans 15 amino acids. In DNA form, the CDR3 reads TGTGCCAGCAGCTCGGACTTTTTAGAAGGTTACATTCAGTACTTC. The encoded protein is CASSSDFLEGYIQYF.

V is TRBV9 and J is TRBJ1-1, with D perhaps matching TRBD1 (5 bases). The CDR3 covers 18 residues. The germline V gene encodes CDR1 SGDLS and CDR2 YYNGEE. The V end was cut by 4 bases, the J end by 3 bases, with 25 bases between. CDR3 loop: CASSPPPYERQGDTEAFF. The CDR3 DNA reads as TGTGCCAGCAGCCCCCCCCCATATGAACGGCAGGGCGACACTGAAGCTTTCTTT.

This chain uses TRBV7-2 with TRBJ1-1; TRBD1 is a possible D gene (6 bases). Germline assignment: CDR1 SGHTA and CDR2 FQGNSA. There are 14 residues in the CDR3. V was trimmed by 3 bases and J by 5 bases, leaving 13 bases between them. Here the CDR3 DNA reads TGTGCCAGCAGCTTGTTAGGGGGAGATACTGAAGCTTTCTTT. It specifies CASSLLGGDTEAFF.

The chain recombines TRBV5-3 with TRBJ2-3; TRBD2 aligns across 7 bases. Being an ORF, TRBV5-3 has a function that is uncertain. There are 17 residues in the CDR3. The trim removed 1 base at V and 2 bases at J, leaving 10 bases unmatched. CDR3 amino acids: CARSLSRTREITDTQYF. The CDR3 DNA is TGTGCCAGAAGCTTGAGTCGGACTAGAGAAATCACAGATACGCAGTATTTT.

V and J are TRBV2 and TRBJ1-1; 9 bases agree with TRBD1. The length of the CDR3 is 15 residues. The germline V gene has CDR1 SNHLY and CDR2 FYNNEI. The trim removed 8 bases at V and 0 bases at J, leaving 7 bases unmatched. The CDR3 here is CASGTGPSLNTEAFF. The DNA for the CDR3 is TGTGCCAGCGGGACAGGGCCGTCGTTGAACACTGAAGCTTTCTTT. Complete variable domain (other parts from reference TRBV2 and TRBJ1-1): EPEVTQTPSHQVTQMGQEVILRCVPISNHLYFYWYRQILGQKVEFLVSFYNNEISEKSEIFDDQFSVERPDGSNFTLKIRSTKLEDSAMYFCASGTGPSLNTEAFFGQGTRLTVV.

The rearrangement joins TRBV5-6 to TRBJ1-2; no clear D. V lost 0 bases and J 8 bases, leaving 8 bases between the germline ends. The CDR3 covers 12 residues. Germline V CDR1 and CDR2: SGHDT, YYEEEE. CDR3 protein: CASSLVEGGYTF. In nucleotides, the CDR3 is TGTGCCAGCAGCTTGGTGGAGGGAGGCTACACCTTC.

V usage is TRBV5-1 and J usage is TRBJ2-3, with D tentatively TRBD2 (5 bases). The CDR3 totals 16 residues. The V end was cut by 4 bases, the J end by 4 bases, with 19 bases between. The germline V gene encodes CDR1 SGHRS and CDR2 YFSETQ. CDR3 region: CASSLGLSNPPDTQYF. The DNA for the CDR3 is TGCGCCAGCAGCCTCGGACTCAGTAACCCCCCAGATACGCAGTATTTT. The full variable domain, completed using reference TRBV5-1 and TRBJ2-3, is KAGVTQTPRYLIKTRGQQVTLSCSPISGHRSVSWYQQTPGQGLQFLFEYFSETQRNKGNFPGRFSGRQFSNSRSEMNVSTLELGDSALYLCASSLGLSNPPDTQYFGPGTRLTVL.

The genes are TRBV9 and TRBJ1-4, with D uncertain. The CDR3 loop spans 14 amino acids. Looked up from germline, CDR1 is SGDLS and CDR2 is YYNGEE. The V gene lost 0 bases and the J gene lost 0 bases, with 3 bases spanning the gap. CDR3 protein: CASSVAATNEKLFF. The CDR3 DNA sequence: TGTGCCAGCAGCGTAGCAGCAACTAATGAAAAACTGTTTTTT.

The V and J genes are TRBV4-3 and TRBJ2-1; TRBD2 is a possible D gene (6 bases). Germline CDR1 is LGHNA and CDR2 is YSLEER. V was pared by 0 bases and J by 0 bases, with 21 bases between. This CDR3 has 20 residues. The CDR3 sequence is CASSQDPPRWAGSSYNEQFF. Here the CDR3 DNA reads TGCGCCAGCAGCCAAGATCCACCCCGCTGGGCGGGAAGCTCCTACAATGAGCAGTTCTTC.

This chain links TRBV9 with TRBJ1-1; the D gene is possibly TRBD1 (5 bases). CDR1 and CDR2 from the germline V gene are SGDLS and YYNGEE. The CDR3 is made up of 12 amino acids. V was shortened by 3 bases and J by 6 bases, with 9 bases between the two germline ends. CDR3 bases: TGTGCCAGCAGCGCGGCGGGGGCTGAAGCTTTCTTT. It translates to CASSAAGAEAFF.

The chain recombines TRBV7-8 with TRBJ2-3, with TRBD2 matching 8 bases. Germline assignment: CDR1 SGHVS and CDR2 FQNEAQ. The CDR3 runs 15 residues. J gave up 0 bases and V 7 bases, and 6 bases lay outside the gene matches. The CDR3 protein is CASTHGLASTDTQYF. CDR3 nucleotide sequence: TGTGCCAGCACCCATGGACTAGCAAGCACAGATACGCAGTATTTT. The full variable domain, rest sourced from reference TRBV7-8 and TRBJ2-3, is GAGVSQSPRYKVAKRGQDVALRCDPISGHVSLFWYQQALGQGPEFLTYFQNEAQLDKSGLPSDRFFAERPEGSVSTLKIQRTQQEDSAVYLCASTHGLASTDTQYFGPGTRLTVL.

The chain couples TRBV23-1 to TRBJ2-7, with D tentatively TRBD1 (5 bases). TRBV23-1 qualifies as an ORF whose function is uncertain. Deletions cut 0 bases from V and 4 bases from J, with 16 bases between. This CDR3 comprises 16 residues. The CDR3 spells CASSQSGQGQPYEQYF. As DNA, the CDR3 is TGCGCCAGCAGTCAATCAGGGCAGGGCCAACCTTACGAGCAGTACTTC.

The genes are TRBV5-1 and TRBJ1-1; 9 nucleotides match TRBD1. CDR1 is SGHRS and CDR2 is YFSETQ in the germline V gene. V lost 2 bases to trimming and J lost 9 bases; unmatched junction nucleotides: 5. The CDR3 runs to 13 residues. This CDR3 is CASSLQGAEKAFF. CDR3 sequence (DNA): TGCGCCAGCAGCTTACAGGGGGCGGAGAAAGCTTTCTTT.

The genes are TRBV5-1 and TRBJ2-3; D is perhaps TRBD2 (6 bases). The germline V gene has CDR1 SGHRS and CDR2 YFSETQ. This CDR3 has 16 residues. The ends were cut back, 0 bases at V and 0 bases at J, with 11 bases in the middle. The CDR3 DNA reads as TGCGCCAGCAGCTTGGGGACTATTCTTAGCACAGATACGCAGTATTTT. This encodes CASSLGTILSTDTQYF.

The V and J genes are TRBV7-2 and TRBJ2-7; the D is unclear. This CDR3 is built from 14 residues. Trimming shortened V by 0 bases and J by 7 bases, and 13 bases separated the two germline ends. Germline V gives CDR1 SGHTA, CDR2 FQGNSA. CDR3 sequence: CASSLAPAVREQYF. For the CDR3, the DNA is TGTGCCAGCAGCTTAGCGCCGGCAGTGCGGGAGCAGTACTTC.

The chain links TRBV27 to TRBJ1-3; TRBD1 aligns across 8 bases. The CDR3 extends over 15 amino acids. Germline assignment: CDR1 MNHEY and CDR2 SMNVEV (reference sequence). V shed 5 bases and J 3 bases; nucleotides not matched to a gene: 6. The CDR3 region has the DNA TGTGCCAGCAGTCCCAAGGGGACAGGTGGAAACACCATATATTTT. Translated, it gives CASSPKGTGGNTIYF.

The DNA of the CDR3 is TGTGCCAGTAGTATCTGGGGCCCTAGCAATCAGCCCCAGCATTTT. Protein sequence: CASSIWGPSNQPQHF. The J gene is TRBJ1-5, the V gene TRBV19, with D tentatively TRBD1 (5 bases). V was shortened by 3 bases and J by 0 bases, with 9 bases between the two germline ends. This CDR3 comprises 15 residues. CDR1 and CDR2 from the germline V gene are LNHDA and SQIVND (reference sequence).

This sequence joins TRBV11-2 and TRBJ2-7, with 8 bases identical to TRBD1. After removal of 5 bases from V and 0 bases from J, the junction contained 15 bases not matched to a gene. Germline V lookup: CDR1 SGHAT, CDR2 FQNNGV. The CDR3 contains 18 residues. This CDR3 reads CASSRRTGTAVLSYEQYF. The CDR3 DNA follows: TGTGCCAGCAGCCGACGGACAGGGACGGCGGTTCTCTCCTACGAGCAGTACTTC.

DNA of the CDR3: TGCGCCAGCAGCTTGGCCACCGGGACAGGGCCGTCCGAGCAGTACTTC. Amino acid sequence: CASSLATGTGPSEQYF. This sequence joins TRBV5-1 and TRBJ2-7; TRBD1 agrees at 9 bases. The CDR3 extends over 16 amino acids. Germline CDR1 SGHRS, CDR2 YFSETQ. V dropped 0 bases and J dropped 6; count of bases not matched to a gene: 10.

CDR3: CATQAKREDSPLHF. The CDR3 coding sequence is TGCGCCACCCAGGCCAAAAGGGAGGATTCACCCCTCCACTTT. J is TRBJ1-6 and V is TRBV10-1; no clear D. V lost 10 bases to trimming and J lost 8 bases, with 18 bases between them. This CDR3 has 14 amino acids. Germline V gives CDR1 WNHNN, CDR2 SYGVQD (reference sequence).

This chain links TRBV7-3 with TRBJ1-2; TRBD1 matches 10 bases. After removal of 4 bases from V and 6 bases from J, the junction contained 5 bases not matched to a gene. CDR3 length: 14 residues. CDR1 is SGHTA and CDR2 is FQGTGA in the germline V gene. Here the CDR3 reads CASSSGDRGNGYTF. The DNA of the CDR3 is TGTGCCAGCAGCTCCGGGGACAGGGGAAATGGCTACACCTTC.

The chain couples TRBV30 to TRBJ1-1; 8 bases are a match to TRBD1. CDR1 GTSNPN and CDR2 SVGIG come from the germline V gene (reference sequence). J lost 6 bases, V lost 3 bases, and 12 bases had no gene match. The CDR3 has 15 residues. In DNA, the CDR3 is TGTGCCTGGAGGGCCATAGGACAGGGACACCCTGAAGCTTTCTTT. It is translated as CAWRAIGQGHPEAFF.

The chain uses TRBV2 and TRBJ1-1; perhaps TRBD1 as D (5 bases). V lost 5 bases and J 0 bases, leaving 10 bases between the germline ends. The CDR3 is made up of 14 amino acids. In germline, CDR1 is SNHLY, CDR2 FYNNEI. CDR3 nucleotides: TGTGCCAGCAGTACTACAGGTTTGAACACTGAAGCTTTCTTT. Amino acids: CASSTTGLNTEAFF.

With regard to this clone: Within the sample, other DNA sequences also encode this same CDR3. The rearrangement links TRBV5-1 to TRBJ1-2, with 8 bases that match TRBD1. This CDR3 is 14 amino acids long. The germline V gene encodes CDR1 SGHRS and CDR2 YFSETQ. V was clipped by 0 bases and J by 8 bases; unmatched bases: 6. The CDR3 is CASSLGQGLGGYTF. CDR3 DNA: TGCGCCAGCAGCTTGGGACAGGGGTTGGGAGGCTACACCTTC.